This is a list of T cell receptor beta chains from one sample in a study of blood T cell repertoires in COVID-19. Assay used: immunoSEQ multiplex PCR; TCRdb lists only in-frame clones, some missing. Among 120,000 or so clones listed, about 74% were seen once. Sequencing was done on a sample of peripheral blood. The receptor source for this set is a man aged 60 to 75 with acute or convalescent COVID-19. The CDR3 runs from the conserved cysteine through the conserved F or W. Each record gives: D gene, clone size, J gene, V gene, CDR3 protein, CDR3 DNA. The D gene is left open where the match is weak. Only some rows state a clone size, as once, few, many or a class for expanded clones.

d_gene: -
abundance: -
j_gene: TRBJ1-5
v_gene: TRBV27
CDR3aa: CASSPQRRADHSNQPQHF
CDR3nt: TGTGCCAGCAGTCCCCAGAGGAGGGCAGACCATAGCAATCAGCCCCAGCATTTT

d_gene: -
abundance: many
j_gene: TRBJ1-2
v_gene: TRBV2
CDR3aa: CASSAQGRGYGYTF
CDR3nt: TGTGCCAGCAGTGCACAGGGTCGAGGCTATGGCTACACCTTC

d_gene: TRBD1
abundance: -
j_gene: TRBJ1-2
v_gene: TRBV24-1
CDR3aa: CATSPNSGTGILGYTF
CDR3nt: TGTGCCACCAGTCCTAATTCCGGGACAGGGATTTTAGGCTACACCTTC

d_gene: TRBD1
abundance: -
j_gene: TRBJ1-1
v_gene: TRBV7-8
CDR3aa: CASTGTGQGNSEAFF
CDR3nt: TGTGCCAGCACCGGGACGGGACAGGGTAACTCTGAAGCTTTCTTT

d_gene: -
abundance: -
j_gene: TRBJ2-7
v_gene: TRBV21-1
CDR3aa: CASSKETSGCYEQYF
CDR3nt: TGTGCCAGCAGCAAAGAGACTAGCGGATGCTACGAGCAGTACTTC

d_gene: -
abundance: -
j_gene: TRBJ2-5
v_gene: TRBV19
CDR3aa: CASSSTGEQETQYF
CDR3nt: TGTGCCAGTAGTTCCACAGGAGAGCAAGAGACCCAGTACTTC

d_gene: TRBD1
abundance: few
j_gene: TRBJ1-1
v_gene: TRBV20-1
CDR3aa: CSASEGADTEAFF
CDR3nt: TGCAGTGCTAGTGAGGGGGCGGATACTGAAGCTTTCTTT

d_gene: -
abundance: -
j_gene: TRBJ1-4
v_gene: TRBV10-2
CDR3aa: CASTGGTNEKLFF
CDR3nt: TGCGCCAGCACCGGGGGAACTAATGAAAAACTGTTTTTT

d_gene: -
abundance: few
j_gene: TRBJ1-2
v_gene: TRBV6-6
CDR3aa: CASTLDGTSMTYTF
CDR3nt: TGTGCCAGCACCCTGGACGGGACATCGATGACCTACACCTTC

d_gene: TRBD2
abundance: -
j_gene: TRBJ2-7
v_gene: TRBV9
CDR3aa: CASSAASGLAGGQGYEQYF
CDR3nt: TGTGCCAGCAGCGCAGCTTCGGGACTAGCGGGAGGTCAGGGCTACGAGCAGTACTTC

d_gene: TRBD2
abundance: -
j_gene: TRBJ2-1
v_gene: TRBV5-1
CDR3aa: CASSQTSGSTFEQFF
CDR3nt: TGCGCCAGCAGCCAGACTAGCGGCTCAACATTTGAGCAGTTCTTC

d_gene: TRBD2
abundance: -
j_gene: TRBJ2-7
v_gene: TRBV18
CDR3aa: CASSPLAGDSRYEQYF
CDR3nt: TGTGCCAGCTCCCCGCTAGCGGGAGATTCTCGGTACGAGCAGTACTTC

d_gene: TRBD2
abundance: -
j_gene: TRBJ2-7
v_gene: TRBV2
CDR3aa: CASSEAGGSSYEQYF
CDR3nt: TGTGCCAGCAGTGAAGCTGGCGGGAGCTCCTACGAGCAGTACTTC

d_gene: TRBD2
abundance: -
j_gene: TRBJ2-2
v_gene: TRBV6-1
CDR3aa: CASSVLAGGFDGELFF
CDR3nt: TGTGCCAGCAGTGTCTTAGCGGGGGGGTTCGACGGGGAGCTGTTTTTT

d_gene: -
abundance: -
j_gene: TRBJ1-2
v_gene: TRBV12-5
CDR3aa: CASGLALIGVAF
CDR3nt: TGTGCTAGTGGTTTGGCCTTGATAGGGGTAGCCTTC

d_gene: -
abundance: once
j_gene: TRBJ2-1
v_gene: TRBV7-9
CDR3aa: CASSLDGRKSNEQFF
CDR3nt: TGTGCCAGCAGCTTAGATGGGAGGAAGTCCAATGAGCAGTTCTTC

d_gene: -
abundance: -
j_gene: TRBJ2-2
v_gene: TRBV7-3
CDR3aa: CASSVENTGELFF
CDR3nt: TGTGCCAGCAGCGTAGAGAACACCGGGGAGCTGTTTTTT

d_gene: -
abundance: once
j_gene: TRBJ1-2
v_gene: TRBV2
CDR3aa: CASSEQGAIFIKDGYTF
CDR3nt: TGTGCCAGCAGTGAACAGGGTGCAATCTTTATTAAGGATGGCTACACCTTC

d_gene: TRBD1
abundance: -
j_gene: TRBJ1-4
v_gene: TRBV7-9
CDR3aa: CASSVITGVNEKLFF
CDR3nt: TGTGCCAGCAGCGTAATAACAGGGGTAAATGAAAAACTGTTTTTT

d_gene: -
abundance: -
j_gene: TRBJ2-3
v_gene: TRBV10-3
CDR3aa: CAISSGEWTDTQYF
CDR3nt: TGTGCCATCTCCTCAGGGGAGTGGACAGATACGCAGTATTTT

d_gene: TRBD1
abundance: few
j_gene: TRBJ2-1
v_gene: TRBV6-4
CDR3aa: CASSDGTGGNEQFF
CDR3nt: TGTGCCAGCAGTGACGGGACAGGGGGCAATGAGCAGTTCTTC

d_gene: TRBD2
abundance: -
j_gene: TRBJ2-3
v_gene: TRBV5-1
CDR3aa: CASSIQRGTTDTQYF
CDR3nt: TGCGCCAGCAGCATCCAGCGGGGGACCACAGATACGCAGTATTTT

d_gene: TRBD1
abundance: -
j_gene: TRBJ1-4
v_gene: TRBV9
CDR3aa: CASSVEQGARGEKLFF
CDR3nt: TGTGCCAGCAGCGTAGAACAGGGGGCGCGAGGTGAAAAACTGTTTTTT

d_gene: -
abundance: -
j_gene: TRBJ1-4
v_gene: TRBV30
CDR3aa: CAWSGAATNEKLFF
CDR3nt: TGTGCCTGGAGTGGGGCTGCAACTAATGAAAAACTGTTTTTT

d_gene: TRBD1
abundance: -
j_gene: TRBJ2-2
v_gene: TRBV19
CDR3aa: CASRDRPANTGELFF
CDR3nt: TGTGCCAGCCGGGACAGGCCAGCGAACACCGGGGAGCTGTTTTTT

d_gene: TRBD2
abundance: -
j_gene: TRBJ2-7
v_gene: TRBV3-1/TRBV3-2
CDR3aa: CASSQSGTSGSYEQYF
CDR3nt: TGTGCCAGCAGCCAGTCAGGGACTAGCGGTTCCTACGAGCAGTACTTC

d_gene: -
abundance: -
j_gene: TRBJ1-6
v_gene: TRBV27
CDR3aa: CASSQALSGGRNSPLHF
CDR3nt: TGTGCCAGCAGTCAGGCCCTCTCGGGGGGCCGTAATTCACCCCTCCACTTT

d_gene: -
abundance: few
j_gene: TRBJ2-3
v_gene: TRBV6-1
CDR3aa: CASSEIAITDTQYF
CDR3nt: TGTGCCAGCAGTGAAATAGCCATCACAGATACGCAGTATTTT

d_gene: TRBD1
abundance: -
j_gene: TRBJ1-1
v_gene: TRBV5-1
CDR3aa: CASSLKINRGTNTEAFF
CDR3nt: TGCGCCAGCAGCTTGAAGATTAACAGGGGAACGAACACTGAAGCTTTCTTT

d_gene: TRBD2
abundance: -
j_gene: TRBJ2-1
v_gene: TRBV30
CDR3aa: CAWSKGLAGGNEQFF
CDR3nt: TGTGCCTGGAGTAAAGGTCTAGCGGGAGGGAATGAGCAGTTCTTC

d_gene: -
abundance: -
j_gene: TRBJ2-7
v_gene: TRBV24-1
CDR3aa: CATSDSTTQFYEQYF
CDR3nt: TGTGCCACCAGTGATAGTACTACGCAATTCTACGAGCAGTACTTC

d_gene: -
abundance: -
j_gene: TRBJ2-3
v_gene: TRBV24-1
CDR3aa: CATSDPSTGWGVNTQYF
CDR3nt: TGTGCCACCAGTGACCCAAGCACAGGGTGGGGCGTGAATACGCAGTATTTT

d_gene: TRBD1
abundance: -
j_gene: TRBJ2-2
v_gene: TRBV3-1/TRBV3-2
CDR3aa: CASSQAGGANTGELFF
CDR3nt: TGTGCCAGCAGCCAAGCAGGGGGCGCGAACACCGGGGAGCTGTTTTTT

d_gene: TRBD1
abundance: few
j_gene: TRBJ1-5
v_gene: TRBV20-1
CDR3aa: CSTGTGTQHF
CDR3nt: TGCAGCACCGGGACAGGGACCCAGCATTTT

d_gene: TRBD1
abundance: -
j_gene: TRBJ2-7
v_gene: TRBV29-1
CDR3aa: CSVEVDRTRYEQYF
CDR3nt: TGCAGCGTTGAGGTGGACAGGACCCGATACGAGCAGTACTTC

d_gene: -
abundance: once
j_gene: TRBJ2-7
v_gene: TRBV5-1
CDR3aa: CASRIQGEGEQYF
CDR3nt: TGCGCCAGCAGGATACAGGGGGAGGGAGAGCAGTACTTC

d_gene: -
abundance: -
j_gene: TRBJ2-1
v_gene: TRBV7-6
CDR3aa: CASSNPYNKNNEQFF
CDR3nt: TGTGCCAGCAGCAACCCTTACAACAAGAACAATGAGCAGTTCTTC

d_gene: -
abundance: -
j_gene: TRBJ1-6
v_gene: TRBV2
CDR3aa: CASSERQASYNSPLHF
CDR3nt: TGTGCCAGCAGTGAGAGACAGGCCTCCTATAATTCACCCCTCCACTTT

d_gene: -
abundance: few
j_gene: TRBJ1-1
v_gene: TRBV27
CDR3aa: CASNRVGMNTEAFF
CDR3nt: TGTGCCAGCAACAGGGTCGGAATGAACACTGAAGCTTTCTTT

d_gene: TRBD1
abundance: -
j_gene: TRBJ1-6
v_gene: TRBV6-1
CDR3aa: CASSERGQVATYNSPLHF
CDR3nt: TGTGCCAGCAGTGAAAGAGGACAGGTCGCTACCTATAATTCACCCCTCCACTTT

d_gene: -
abundance: -
j_gene: TRBJ1-1
v_gene: TRBV5-6
CDR3aa: CASSLGATNPVGAFF
CDR3nt: TGTGCCAGCAGCTTGGGGGCGACCAACCCAGTCGGAGCTTTCTTT

d_gene: TRBD1
abundance: -
j_gene: TRBJ1-1
v_gene: TRBV7-2
CDR3aa: CASSLRSDRAAFF
CDR3nt: TGTGCCAGCAGCTTAAGGTCGGACAGGGCAGCTTTCTTT

d_gene: TRBD1
abundance: -
j_gene: TRBJ2-3
v_gene: TRBV11-2
CDR3aa: CASSLGRGQGIARDTQYF
CDR3nt: TGTGCCAGCAGCTTGGGGCGAGGACAGGGGATAGCTAGGGATACGCAGTATTTT

d_gene: -
abundance: -
j_gene: TRBJ1-5
v_gene: TRBV27
CDR3aa: CASRKSGGLRLYSNQPQHF
CDR3nt: TGTGCCAGCAGAAAATCGGGGGGGCTGCGACTTTATAGCAATCAGCCCCAGCATTTT

d_gene: -
abundance: many
j_gene: TRBJ2-2
v_gene: TRBV18
CDR3aa: CASSPDSRNTGELFF
CDR3nt: TGTGCCAGCTCACCTGACTCCCGCAACACCGGGGAGCTGTTTTTT

d_gene: TRBD1
abundance: few
j_gene: TRBJ2-7
v_gene: TRBV19
CDR3aa: CASKLRTGGNYEQYF
CDR3nt: TGTGCCAGTAAACTAAGGACAGGGGGCAACTACGAGCAGTACTTC

d_gene: TRBD1
abundance: -
j_gene: TRBJ2-4
v_gene: TRBV19
CDR3aa: CASRGTGAENIQYF
CDR3nt: TGTGCCAGTAGGGGAACAGGGGCAGAAAACATTCAGTACTTC

d_gene: TRBD1
abundance: -
j_gene: TRBJ1-3
v_gene: TRBV4-1
CDR3aa: CASSQGTGGNTIYF
CDR3nt: TGCGCCAGCAGCCAAGGGACAGGCGGAAACACCATATATTTT

d_gene: -
abundance: -
j_gene: TRBJ2-1
v_gene: TRBV5-1
CDR3aa: CASSLGQLNEQFF
CDR3nt: TGCGCCAGCAGCTTGGGACAGCTCAATGAGCAGTTCTTC

d_gene: -
abundance: -
j_gene: TRBJ2-3
v_gene: TRBV2
CDR3aa: CASGGGLNTDTQYF
CDR3nt: TGTGCCAGCGGCGGCGGGTTGAACACAGATACGCAGTATTTT

d_gene: TRBD1
abundance: -
j_gene: TRBJ1-4
v_gene: TRBV27
CDR3aa: CASSLRLIGTEPSTNEKLFF
CDR3nt: TGTGCCAGCAGTTTGAGGCTCATCGGGACAGAGCCTTCAACTAATGAAAAACTGTTTTTT

d_gene: -
abundance: -
j_gene: TRBJ1-2
v_gene: TRBV29-1
CDR3aa: CSVDSGIPPGYTF
CDR3nt: TGCAGCGTTGATTCCGGGATACCCCCTGGCTACACCTTC

d_gene: -
abundance: -
j_gene: TRBJ2-7
v_gene: TRBV29-1
CDR3aa: CSVAALDEQYF
CDR3nt: TGCAGCGTTGCCGCCCTAGACGAGCAGTACTTC

d_gene: -
abundance: -
j_gene: TRBJ1-6
v_gene: TRBV3-1/TRBV3-2
CDR3aa: CASSHQGSSYNSPLHF
CDR3nt: TGTGCCAGCAGCCACCAGGGGAGCTCCTATAATTCACCCCTCCACTTT

d_gene: TRBD1
abundance: -
j_gene: TRBJ1-4
v_gene: TRBV15
CDR3aa: CATGTGETEKLFF
CDR3nt: TGTGCCACTGGGACAGGGGAAACTGAAAAACTGTTTTTT

d_gene: -
abundance: once
j_gene: TRBJ2-2
v_gene: TRBV28
CDR3aa: CASSRPLPVGELFF
CDR3nt: TGTGCCAGCAGTCGTCCCCTCCCGGTCGGGGAGCTGTTTTTT

d_gene: TRBD2
abundance: -
j_gene: TRBJ2-5
v_gene: TRBV10-2
CDR3aa: CASSDLAGGGETQYF
CDR3nt: TGCGCCAGCAGTGATCTAGCGGGAGGGGGCGAGACCCAGTACTTC

d_gene: -
abundance: -
j_gene: TRBJ1-5
v_gene: TRBV30
CDR3aa: CAWSLGQSYQPQHF
CDR3nt: TGTGCCTGGAGCCTTGGACAGTCTTATCAGCCCCAGCATTTT

d_gene: -
abundance: -
j_gene: TRBJ1-6
v_gene: TRBV19
CDR3aa: CASRRTEGNSPLHF
CDR3nt: TGTGCCAGTAGAAGGACAGAGGGTAATTCACCCCTCCACTTT